The 28 T cell receptor beta chains reported below all come from one sample, sequenced in a study of human T cells and chemical hapten exposure. One entry per CDR3 protein results from TCRdb running MiXCR on the 5' RACE reads. The sample has 110,000 to 150,000 distinct CDR3 sequences; about 4% are singletons. Before extraction, the whole blood was not fractionated, and total RNA was taken from it. Receptors originate from a female donor in good health.

In the case of this clonotype: A much larger clone differs by one base, so this may be a read error. The chain links TRBV28 to TRBJ1-5, with D perhaps TRBD1 (6 bases). CDR1 is MDHEN, CDR2 SYDVKM, per germline. The V end lost 5 bases, the J end lost 0 bases, and 20 bases lay between the germline ends. The CDR3 extends over 18 amino acids. The CDR3 sequence is CASSPFGGAVSSNQPQHF. CDR3 DNA sequence: TGTGCCAGCAGTCCCTTCGGGGGCGCGGTAAGTAGCAATCAGCCCCAGCATTTT.

Many counts were recorded for this clonotype. The genes are TRBV7-9 and TRBJ1-1; tentatively, D is TRBD1 (6 bases). Germline CDR1 and CDR2: SEHNR and FQNEAQ (reference sequence). The CDR3 loop spans 14 amino acids. Between the trimmed V and J ends, which lost 3 bases and 4 bases, there was a span of 12 bases. CDR3 DNA: TGTGCCAGCAGCTTCCCAGGGGCGGGCACTGAAGCTTTCTTT. Translating it yields CASSFPGAGTEAFF.

This clonotype was recorded many times. The V and J genes are TRBV2 and TRBJ2-3; 10 nucleotides align to TRBD1. Per germline, CDR1 SNHLY and CDR2 FYNNEI. J gave up 0 bases and V 5 bases, and 2 bases lay outside the gene matches. The CDR3 length is 15 residues. The CDR3 sequence: CASSKGQGSTDTQYF. The CDR3 DNA is TGTGCCAGCAGTAAGGGACAGGGGAGCACAGATACGCAGTATTTT.

This clonotype was seen repeatedly, ten times or more. J is TRBJ1-1 and V is TRBV12-3 or TRBV12-4; possible D gene TRBD1, 6 bases. The CDR3 sequence is 13 residues long. Trimming removed 5 bases at V and 6 bases at J, with 13 bases between. CDR3 nucleotides: TGTGCCAGCAGTGTCAACAGGGTGGCTGAAGCTTTCTTT. Amino acid sequence: CASSVNRVAEAFF.

A few counts support this clonotype. Possible read error: a much larger clone is one base away. The J gene is TRBJ2-7, the V gene TRBV10-3; 7 positions match TRBD1. Germline trimming cut 6 bases from V and 5 bases from J; bases unmatched to any gene: 10. Germline V CDR1 and CDR2: ENHRY, SYGVKD. This CDR3 has 14 amino acids. The CDR3 spells CAISPGTARDEQYF. DNA for the CDR3: TGTGCCATCAGCCCCGGGACAGCCCGCGACGAGCAGTACTTC.

This clonotype was counted at least ten times. At one end, the junction sequence differs from germline, possibly due to a read error. The chain couples TRBV19 to TRBJ2-1, with D uncertain. CDR3 length: 17 amino acids. Germline V lookup: CDR1 LNHDA, CDR2 SQIVND (reference sequence). The CDR3 loop is CASSLDGPPSSYNEQFF. CDR3 DNA sequence: TGTGCCAGTAGTTTAGACGGGCCCCCGAGCTCCTACAATGAGCAGTTCTTC.

This clonotype has a count of ten or more. This chain uses TRBV6-6 with TRBJ2-5, with 10 bases fitting TRBD1. The V segment lost 0 bases and the J segment 5 bases; nucleotides outside the gene matches: 12. This CDR3 has 18 residues. Looked up from germline, CDR1 is MNHNY and CDR2 is SVGAGI (reference sequence). The CDR3 region is CASSYSTGGSGFSETQYF. For the CDR3, the DNA is TGTGCCAGCAGTTACTCGACAGGGGGCTCCGGTTTTTCGGAGACCCAGTACTTC.

At least ten counts were recorded for this clonotype. The V gene is TRBV7-2, the J gene TRBJ2-3; perhaps TRBD2 as D (6 bases). This CDR3 is built from 17 residues. Trimming removed 5 bases at V and 11 bases at J, with 29 bases between. The V gene's germline CDR1 is SGHTA and CDR2 FQGNSA. CDR3 bases: TGTGCCAGCAGCCCCGTGCGCCCCAGGGCGGGGAGTGGAGGGCAGTATTTT. The encoded protein is CASSPVRPRAGSGGQYF.

This clonotype was seen repeatedly, ten times or more. This sequence joins TRBV20-1 and TRBJ2-7; TRBD1 matches at 11 bases. The germline gives CDR1 DFQATT, CDR2 SNEGSKA (reference sequence). V shed 3 bases and J 4 bases; nucleotides not matched to a gene: 2. The CDR3 length is 13 residues. CDR3 coding DNA: TGCAGTGCTAGTCGGGACAGGGGGTACGAGCAGTACTTC. It is translated as CSASRDRGYEQYF.

The sample holds many counts of this clonotype. V usage is TRBV12-3 or TRBV12-4 and J usage is TRBJ2-2; 9 nucleotides agree with TRBD1. This CDR3 comprises 15 residues. Trimming took 5 bases from V and 5 from J; bases not matched to a gene: 6. The CDR3 DNA reads TGTGCCAGCAGTAAACAGGGGGCGCAGACCGGGGAGCTGTTTTTT. It is translated as CASSKQGAQTGELFF.

This clonotype was counted a few times. The chain couples TRBV12-3 or TRBV12-4 to TRBJ2-2, with D possibly TRBD1 on 5 matching bases. The CDR3 length is 15 residues. V was trimmed by 6 bases and J by 2 bases, leaving 13 bases between them. This chain's CDR3 is CASSPQRGNTGELFF. In DNA form, the CDR3 reads TGTGCCAGCAGCCCCCAAAGGGGCAACACCGGGGAGCTGTTTTTT.

In its sample, this clonotype was seen a few times. The CDR3 DNA sequence: TGTGCCAGCAGTTTAGTTCCCAGTGCCAAAAACATTCAGTACTTC. Residues: CASSLVPSAKNIQYF. The V call is TRBV12-3 or TRBV12-4, the J call TRBJ2-4; no reliable D call. With 1 base removed from V and 1 base from J, the gap between germline ends came to 8 bases. The CDR3 contains 15 residues.

This clonotype occurred many times. V usage is TRBV10-3 and J usage is TRBJ1-5; weak D call: TRBD1 (6 bases). V gave up 6 bases and J gave up 5 bases, with 14 bases separating them. Germline CDR1 reads ENHRY; CDR2 reads SYGVKD. The CDR3 covers 14 residues. The CDR3: CAIRGGGSDQPQHF. The CDR3 DNA reads as TGTGCCATCAGGGGAGGGGGTTCCGATCAGCCCCAGCATTTT.

This clonotype was observed many times. This chain joins TRBV6-1 and TRBJ2-1; 9 bases align to TRBD2. The V gene's germline CDR1 is MNHNS and CDR2 SASEGT. This CDR3 spans 16 amino acids. With V trimmed by 3 bases and J by 1 base, 4 bases remained unmatched. The CDR3 DNA is TGTGCCAGCAGTGAGCTTAGCGGGGGATCCTACAATGAGCAGTTCTTC. It yields the protein CASSELSGGSYNEQFF.

This chain uses TRBV12-3 or TRBV12-4 with TRBJ2-1; TRBD2 aligns across 8 bases. Losses at the gene ends were 3 bases for V and 16 bases for J; bases not matched to a gene: 8. The CDR3 extends over 12 amino acids. In DNA, the CDR3 is TGTGCCAGCAGTTTCGCCGCGGGGGGAGGTTTCTTC. It codes for CASSFAAGGGFF.

This clonotype occurred many times. V gene TRBV6-5 combines with J gene TRBJ1-4, with a weak D call TRBD1 (6 bases). In germline, CDR1 is MNHEY, CDR2 SVGAGI. The V gene lost 4 bases and the J gene lost 8 bases, with 14 bases spanning the gap. The CDR3 is 14 residues long. As DNA, the CDR3 is TGTGCCAGCAGTTCCCCGGGGGGGGCGGAAAAACTGTTTTTT. Protein product: CASSSPGGAEKLFF.

This clonotype was observed a handful of times. This sequence joins TRBV6-5 and TRBJ1-6; no firm D call. Trimming left V 2 bases short and J 9 bases short, with 14 bases between. The CDR3 length is 15 residues. Germline V gene sequence: CDR1 MNHEY, CDR2 SVGAGI. CDR3 sequence (DNA): TGTGCCAGCAGTTACGATCGACTCCGGGGTTCACCCCTCCACTTT. Encoded protein: CASSYDRLRGSPLHF.

There are many counts of this clonotype. This sequence joins TRBV7-6 and TRBJ1-3, with 8 nucleotides matching TRBD1. The CDR3 runs 16 residues. V lost 4 bases, J lost 3 bases, and 8 bases stayed unmatched. Germline-derived CDR1 and CDR2 are SGHVS and FNYEAQ. Written as DNA, the CDR3 is TGTGCCAGCAGCTCCGGACAGGGAGTTGGTGGAAACACCATATATTTT. Its translation is CASSSGQGVGGNTIYF.

This clonotype was observed many times. V and J are TRBV19 and TRBJ2-5; D may correspond to TRBD1 or TRBD2 (5 bases each). Looked up from germline, CDR1 is LNHDA and CDR2 is SQIVND (reference sequence). This CDR3 region has 11 residues. Trimming cost V 6 bases and J 7 bases, with 9 bases left between them. CDR3: CASSPGGTQYF. The CDR3 nucleotides read TGTGCCAGTAGCCCTGGGGGGACCCAGTACTTC.

In this sample, this clonotype turned up many times. The chain links TRBV19 to TRBJ2-1; D perhaps matches TRBD1 (6 bases). Between the trimmed V and J ends, which lost 1 base and 13 bases, there was a span of 11 bases. The CDR3 runs 12 residues. Germline loops: CDR1 LNHDA, CDR2 SQIVND (reference sequence). The CDR3 spells CASSIARTDQFF. The CDR3 coding sequence is TGTGCCAGTAGTATAGCTAGGACAGATCAGTTCTTC.

This clonotype has ten or more counts. The rearrangement links TRBV2 to TRBJ1-5, with TRBD1 identical over 7 bases. Looked up from germline, CDR1 is SNHLY and CDR2 is FYNNEI. CDR3 size: 16 residues. Trimming removed 6 bases from V and 1 base from J; junction bases left unmatched: 9. CDR3 in DNA: TGTGCCAGCAGGACAGGGAGGGGGGCGAGCAATCAGCCCCAGCATTTT. It translates to CASRTGRGASNQPQHF. Filled out from reference TRBV2 and TRBJ1-5, the complete variable domain reads EPEVTQTPSHQVTQMGQEVILRCVPISNHLYFYWYRQILGQKVEFLVSFYNNEISEKSEIFDDQFSVERPDGSNFTLKIRSTKLEDSAMYFCASRTGRGASNQPQHFGDGTRLSIL.

This clonotype was counted many times. This chain connects TRBV5-1 to TRBJ2-1, with unresolved D. The CDR3 has 17 amino acids. Germline V lookup: CDR1 SGHRS, CDR2 YFSETQ. V lost 0 bases to trimming and J lost 6 bases, with 19 bases between them. Here the CDR3 reads CASSLGPGVFMGNEQFF. The CDR3 DNA reads as TGCGCCAGCAGCTTGGGCCCTGGGGTTTTTATGGGCAATGAGCAGTTCTTC.

This clonotype was seen at least ten times. The chain employs TRBV3-1 and TRBJ1-5; no firm D call. The CDR3 contains 16 residues. The germline CDR1 and CDR2 sequences are LGHDT and YNNKEL (reference sequence). Trimming shortened V by 1 base and J by 0 bases, and 10 bases separated the two germline ends. CDR3 sequence: CASSQAQPYSNQPQHF. The CDR3 nucleotides are TGTGCCAGCAGCCAAGCCCAGCCTTATAGCAATCAGCCCCAGCATTTT.

As concerns this clonotype: A much more abundant neighbour one base away suggests this may be a read error. This chain connects TRBV7-2 to TRBJ2-3; 14 nucleotides line up with TRBD2. Germline V CDR1 and CDR2: SGHTA, FQGNSA. The CDR3 extends over 18 amino acids. This CDR3 reads CASSQGLAGGLNTVTQYF. CDR3 nucleotide sequence: TGTGCCAGCAGCCAAGGACTAGCGGGGGGCCTCAACACAGTTACGCAGTATTTT. Full variable domain (rest looked up from reference TRBV7-2 and TRBJ2-3): GAGVSQSPSNKVTEKGKDVELRCDPISGHTALYWYRQSLGQGLEFLIYFQGNSAPDKSGLPSDRFSAERTGGSVSTLTIQRTQQEDSAVYLCASSQGLAGGLNTVTQYFGPGTRLTVL.

This clonotype was observed at least ten times. The chain has TRBV27 and TRBJ2-2; D may be TRBD1 (6 bases). In germline, CDR1 is MNHEY, CDR2 SMNVEV (reference sequence). V lost 6 bases and J lost 6, with 23 bases in between. This CDR3 comprises 17 residues. The CDR3 loop is CASREFPDRLEPGELFF. CDR3 coding DNA: TGTGCCAGCAGAGAATTTCCAGACAGGTTGGAGCCCGGGGAGCTGTTTTTT.

At least ten counts were recorded for this clonotype. This sequence joins TRBV3-1 and TRBJ1-6; no clear D gene. The germline V gene has CDR1 LGHDT and CDR2 YNNKEL (reference sequence). The CDR3 extends over 14 amino acids. Between the trimmed V and J ends, which lost 1 base and 7 bases, there was a span of 8 bases. This CDR3 is CASSQGRSNSPLHF. DNA of the CDR3: TGTGCCAGCAGCCAAGGCCGGTCAAATTCACCCCTCCACTTT. Full variable domain (rest looked up from reference TRBV3-1 and TRBJ1-6): DTAVSQTPKYLVTQMGNDKSIKCEQNLGHDTMYWYKQDSKKFLKIMFSYNNKELIINETVPNRFSPKSPDKAHLNLHINSLELGDSAVYFCASSQGRSNSPLHFGNGTRLTVT.

This clonotype has more than one count but fewer than ten. This sequence joins TRBV6-6 and TRBJ2-1; possible D gene TRBD2, 6 bases. The CDR3 loop spans 14 amino acids. Germline V gene sequence: CDR1 MNHNY, CDR2 SVGAGI (reference sequence). Trimming pared 5 bases from V and 9 bases from J, leaving 17 bases between. CDR3 nucleotides: TGTGCCAGCAGTACCTCACGGGGGTCTGGTGAGCAGTTCTTC. Protein: CASSTSRGSGEQFF.

In its sample, this clonotype was seen many times. This chain uses TRBV12-3 or TRBV12-4 with TRBJ2-4; D may correspond to TRBD1 or TRBD2 (6 bases each). The CDR3 is made up of 17 amino acids. Deletions cut 2 bases from V and 2 bases from J, with 16 bases between. DNA for the CDR3: TGTGCCAGCAGTTTATCATACACTGGGGGGCCCAAAAACATTCAGTACTTC. Encoded protein: CASSLSYTGGPKNIQYF.